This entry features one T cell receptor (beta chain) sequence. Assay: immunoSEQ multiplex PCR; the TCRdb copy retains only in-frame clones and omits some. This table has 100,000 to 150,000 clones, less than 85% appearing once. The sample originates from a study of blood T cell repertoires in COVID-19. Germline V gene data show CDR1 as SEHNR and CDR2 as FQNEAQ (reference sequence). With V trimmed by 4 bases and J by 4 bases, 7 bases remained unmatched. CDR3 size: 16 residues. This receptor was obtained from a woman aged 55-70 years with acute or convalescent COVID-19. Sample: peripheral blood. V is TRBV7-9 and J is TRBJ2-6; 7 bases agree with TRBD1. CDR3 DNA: TGTGCCAGCAGCTCCACGGACAGGCCCGGGGCCAACGTCCTGACTTTC. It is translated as CASSSTDRPGANVLTF. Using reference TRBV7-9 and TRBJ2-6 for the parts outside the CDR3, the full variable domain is DTGVSQNPRHKITKRGQNVTFRCDPISEHNRLYWYRQTLGQGPEFLTYFQNEAQLEKSRLLSDRFSAERPKGSFSTLEIQRTEQGDSAMYLCASSSTDRPGANVLTFGAGSRLTVL.